Following are 23 T cell receptor beta chains from one sample sequenced in a study of blood T cell repertoires in COVID-19. Using immunoSEQ multiplex PCR, the repertoire was profiled, and TCRdb retains in-frame clones only, with some absent. The sample carries under 95,000 clones, approximately 83% recorded once. Sequencing was done on a sample of peripheral blood. These TCRs come from a woman aged 80 or over with acute or convalescent COVID-19.

CDR3 nucleotides: TGTGCCACCAGTGGCAGGGACAGGGGGCTCCCGGGAACCGGGGAGCTGTTTTTT. It specifies CATSGRDRGLPGTGELFF. The V gene is TRBV24-1, the J gene TRBJ2-2; TRBD1 matches 12 bases. The CDR3 length is 18 residues. Germline V gene data show CDR1 as KGHDR and CDR2 as SFDVKD. Trimming took 5 bases from V and 5 from J; bases not matched to a gene: 11.

The chain uses TRBV11-2 and TRBJ2-1; 10 bases map to TRBD2. The V segment lost 2 bases and the J segment 6 bases; nucleotides outside the gene matches: 1. From germline, CDR1 is SGHAT and CDR2 FQNNGV. The CDR3 has 14 amino acids. The CDR3 is CASSLSSGGNEQFF. The CDR3 DNA is TGTGCCAGCAGCTTATCTAGCGGGGGCAATGAGCAGTTCTTC.

The chain uses TRBV5-1 and TRBJ2-3; 11 bases are shared with TRBD2. V trimming: 0 bases; J trimming: 6 bases; junction bases outside the gene matches: 9. This CDR3 region has 17 residues. Germline CDR1 reads SGHRS; CDR2 reads YFSETQ. CDR3: CASSLALAGGPYDTQYF. DNA for the CDR3: TGCGCCAGCAGCTTGGCGTTAGCGGGAGGGCCCTACGATACGCAGTATTTT.

The chain combines TRBV5-8 with TRBJ2-1, with 11 bases fitting TRBD2. With 0 bases clipped from V and 0 bases from J, the junction kept 11 bases outside the gene matches. The V gene's germline CDR1 is SGHTS and CDR2 YDEGEE. The CDR3 totals 20 residues. The CDR3 spells CASSLVRWTSGPLSYNEQFF. In DNA form, the CDR3 reads TGTGCCAGCAGCTTGGTCCGATGGACTAGCGGGCCCCTCTCCTACAATGAGCAGTTCTTC.

CDR3: CASSIGRGSNQPQHF. In nucleotides, the CDR3 is TGTGCCAGTAGTATCGGCAGGGGTAGCAATCAGCCCCAGCATTTT. This rearrangement joins TRBV19 to TRBJ1-5; TRBD1 is a possible D gene (6 bases). The CDR3 runs 15 residues. Per germline, CDR1 LNHDA and CDR2 SQIVND (reference sequence). The V end was cut by 3 bases, the J end by 0 bases, with 9 bases between.

This clone has only one observation. The rearrangement joins TRBV7-2 to TRBJ1-4, with TRBD1 identical over 8 bases. V was pared by 1 base and J by 7 bases, with 2 bases of the junction left unmatched. Looked up from germline, CDR1 is SGHTA and CDR2 is FQGNSA. The CDR3 loop spans 14 amino acids. The DNA of the CDR3 is TGTGCCAGCAGCTTAGGACAGGGGAGTGAAAAACTGTTTTTT. Translating it yields CASSLGQGSEKLFF.

The V and J genes are TRBV19 and TRBJ1-5; 7 nucleotides match TRBD1. CDR3 length: 18 residues. The V and J ends lost 0 bases and 4 bases, in that order; junction bases with no gene match: 12. Germline values: CDR1 LNHDA, CDR2 SQIVND (reference sequence). The CDR3 region is CASSIDKRDRDRNQPQHF. CDR3 bases: TGTGCCAGTAGTATAGATAAAAGAGACAGGGATAGGAATCAGCCCCAGCATTTT.

The chain combines TRBV6-2 or TRBV6-3 with TRBJ2-3; perhaps TRBD2 as D (6 bases). Germline V gene lookup returns CDR1 MNHEY and CDR2 SVGEGT. With 0 bases removed from V and 8 bases from J, the gap between germline ends came to 15 bases. This CDR3 is 15 amino acids long. As DNA, the CDR3 is TGTGCCAGCAGTTACTCGAGTGGAGGGGCAGGTACGCAGTATTTT. Translated, it gives CASSYSSGGAGTQYF.

This clone appeared a few times. The gene calls are TRBV3-1 (or the pseudogene TRBV3-2) and TRBJ2-5; the D gene is possibly TRBD2 (6 bases). The CDR3 loop spans 14 amino acids. Germline CDR1 reads LGHDT; CDR2 reads YNNKEL (reference sequence). V gave up 4 bases and J gave up 5 bases, with 14 bases separating them. CDR3 DNA sequence: TGTGCCAGCAGCCCCCCTTTTGGGGGGGAGACCCAGTACTTC. This sequence encodes CASSPPFGGETQYF.

J is TRBJ2-5 and V is TRBV7-2; 8 bases are shared with TRBD2. J lost 5 bases, V lost 5 bases, and 13 bases had no gene match. In germline, CDR1 is SGHTA, CDR2 FQGNSA. There are 16 residues in the CDR3. The CDR3 here is CASSRRVAGSGETQYF. The CDR3 DNA follows: TGTGCCAGCAGCCGCCGGGTAGCGGGGAGTGGTGAGACCCAGTACTTC. Supplemented by reference TRBV7-2 and TRBJ2-5, the full variable domain reads GAGVSQSPSNKVTEKGKDVELRCDPISGHTALYWYRQSLGQGLEFLIYFQGNSAPDKSGLPSDRFSAERTGGSVSTLTIQRTQQEDSAVYLCASSRRVAGSGETQYFGPGTRLLVL.

The rearrangement links TRBV11-2 to TRBJ2-7, with D possibly TRBD1 on 5 matching bases. This CDR3 is 14 amino acids long. Germline CDR1 is SGHAT and CDR2 is FQNNGV. The germline V and J ends were trimmed by 3 bases and 2 bases, with 11 bases remaining between them. The CDR3 region has the DNA TGTGCCAGCAGCTTGCCAGGGCCCCCCTACGAGCAGTACTTC. This codes for CASSLPGPPYEQYF.

This rearrangement joins TRBV27 to TRBJ1-6; D is unresolved. V lost 0 bases, J lost 6 bases, and 12 bases lay in between. The germline V gene has CDR1 MNHEY and CDR2 SMNVEV (reference sequence). CDR3 size: 16 residues. This CDR3 is CASSLSRRYSNSPLHF. The DNA for the CDR3 is TGTGCCAGCAGTTTATCGAGGCGCTATTCTAATTCACCCCTCCACTTT.

The rearrangement uses TRBV19 and TRBJ2-1, with 8 positions matching TRBD1. CDR3 length: 17 residues. The germline CDR1 and CDR2 sequences are LNHDA and SQIVND (reference sequence). V was pared by 5 bases and J by 3 bases, with 12 bases of the junction left unmatched. The chain's CDR3 is CASSPRPGTGYYNEQFF. CDR3 sequence (DNA): TGTGCCAGTAGTCCGCGACCCGGGACAGGCTACTACAATGAGCAGTTCTTC.

The rearrangement links TRBV7-2 to TRBJ2-5; D perhaps matches TRBD2 (6 bases). The CDR3 spans 14 residues. Germline CDR1 is SGHTA and CDR2 is FQGNSA. V gave up 5 bases and J gave up 2 bases, with 12 bases separating them. The CDR3 reads CASSKRDSQETQYF. The CDR3, as DNA: TGTGCCAGCAGCAAACGGGACTCTCAAGAGACCCAGTACTTC.

The chain joins TRBV7-2 to TRBJ1-2; 7 bases match TRBD1. CDR3 length: 15 amino acids. Germline trimming cut 2 bases from V and 4 bases from J; bases unmatched to any gene: 7. CDR1 is SGHTA and CDR2 is FQGNSA in the germline V gene. The CDR3 DNA follows: TGTGCCAGCAGCTTATTCAGGGGGGTGAGCTATGGCTACACCTTC. Protein sequence: CASSLFRGVSYGYTF.

This chain joins TRBV5-1 and TRBJ2-7; D is possibly TRBD1 (5 bases). Germline CDR1 SGHRS, CDR2 YFSETQ. Trimming took off 0 bases at V and 5 bases at J, with 6 bases between the two ends. The CDR3 is 12 residues long. The DNA for the CDR3 is TGCGCCAGCAGCTTGGCAGGGCACGAGCAGTACTTC. It specifies CASSLAGHEQYF.

The chain uses TRBV14 and TRBJ2-3, with D perhaps TRBD2 (6 bases). The germline V gene has CDR1 SGHDN and CDR2 FVKESK. This CDR3 has 12 residues. The V gene lost 4 bases and the J gene lost 4 bases, with 6 bases spanning the gap. This chain's CDR3 is CASSRLADTQYF. The CDR3 coding sequence is TGTGCCAGCAGCCGACTAGCAGATACGCAGTATTTT.

The chain has TRBV5-5 and TRBJ1-1, with D unresolved. Trimming left V 4 bases short and J 3 bases short, with 10 bases between. The CDR3 consists of 13 residues. From germline, CDR1 is SGHKS and CDR2 YYEKEE (reference sequence). DNA of the CDR3: TGTGCCAGCAGCCTGGAGAGCCACACTGAAGCTTTCTTT. Its protein is CASSLESHTEAFF.

CDR3 DNA sequence: TGTGCCATCAACCCGGGACTAGCGGGAGCCAACAATGAGCAGTTCTTC. Protein: CAINPGLAGANNEQFF. This sequence joins TRBV10-3 and TRBJ2-1; 14 bases agree with TRBD2. With 7 bases clipped from V and 5 bases from J, the junction kept 7 bases outside the gene matches. Germline CDR1 ENHRY, CDR2 SYGVKD. The CDR3 is made up of 16 amino acids.

The chain has TRBV27 and TRBJ1-2; TRBD1 matches at 10 bases. The germline V gene has CDR1 MNHEY and CDR2 SMNVEV (reference sequence). V lost 6 bases, J lost 5 bases, and 9 bases stayed unmatched. The CDR3 is 15 residues long. CDR3 in amino acids: CASRTGGPGVYGYTF. The CDR3 DNA follows: TGTGCCAGCAGGACAGGGGGCCCCGGAGTATATGGCTACACCTTC.

The chain combines TRBV5-6 with TRBJ1-2, with D maybe TRBD1 (5 bases). The CDR3 runs to 13 residues. Trimming cost V 3 bases and J 3 bases, with 9 bases left between them. Germline V CDR1 and CDR2: SGHDT, YYEEEE. The CDR3 DNA is TGTGCCAGCAGCTACTCGACAGACTATGGCTACACCTTC. This encodes CASSYSTDYGYTF.

Turning to this clone: A read error may produce the germline difference seen at one junction end. The chain carries TRBV10-3 and TRBJ2-5; 7 bases agree with TRBD2. The CDR3 contains 15 residues. The germline V gene has CDR1 ENHRY and CDR2 SYGVKD. CDR3: CAVSRAGVAQETQYF. The CDR3 DNA follows: TGTGCCGTCAGTCGGGCGGGAGTAGCCCAAGAGACCCAGTACTTC.

This clone showed up just once. This chain's CDR3 is CASSFPLYEQYF. In nucleotides, the CDR3 is TGTGCCAGCAGCTTTCCCCTCTACGAGCAGTACTTC. The chain uses TRBV11-1 and TRBJ2-7; D gene uncertain. There are 12 residues in the CDR3. Germline CDR1 is SGHAT and CDR2 is FQDESV (reference sequence). With 3 bases removed from V and 3 bases from J, the gap between germline ends came to 6 bases.